The 19 T cell receptor beta chains given below trace back to one sample, sequenced in a study of blood T cell repertoires in COVID-19. Assay: immunoSEQ multiplex PCR; the TCRdb copy retains only in-frame clones and omits some. Among approximately 100,000 clones listed, 75% to 85% were seen once. Sequences were obtained from peripheral blood. The source is a man aged 65 to 79 with acute or convalescent COVID-19.

The V and J genes are TRBV6-5 and TRBJ1-2, with a possible D match to TRBD1 (5 bases). From germline, CDR1 is MNHEY and CDR2 SVGAGI. There are 13 residues in the CDR3. Between the trimmed V and J ends, which lost 3 bases and 6 bases, there was a span of 11 bases. The CDR3 bases are TGTGCCAGCAGTTATTTCGCAGGGAATGGCTACACCTTC. Protein product: CASSYFAGNGYTF.

The V call is TRBV10-3, the J call TRBJ1-1, with TRBD1 identical over 8 bases. This CDR3 is built from 15 residues. Germline CDR1 and CDR2: ENHRY and SYGVKD. The ends lost 3 bases at V and 1 base at J; junction bases unmatched: 4. The DNA of the CDR3 is TGTGCCATCAGTGAAGTTGGACAGGGGAACACTGAAGCTTTCTTT. Protein: CAISEVGQGNTEAFF.

The rearrangement uses TRBV19 and TRBJ1-4; a possible D gene is TRBD1 (6 bases). The ends were cut back, 4 bases at V and 6 bases at J, with 18 bases in the middle. The CDR3 consists of 16 residues. CDR1 is LNHDA and CDR2 is SQIVND in the germline V gene (reference sequence). The CDR3 loop is CASSSGQSRADEKLFF. CDR3 nucleotide sequence: TGTGCCAGTAGTAGTGGACAGTCCCGCGCCGATGAAAAACTGTTTTTT.

This clone was counted between two and nine times. The chain links TRBV12-3 or TRBV12-4 to TRBJ2-5; no clear D gene. This CDR3 is built from 13 residues. Trimming removed 2 bases from V and 4 bases from J, with 8 bases in between. CDR3 sequence (DNA): TGTGCCAGCAGTTTAAGCTCGGGAGAGACCCAGTACTTC. Amino acids: CASSLSSGETQYF.

This clone was found a few times. V is TRBV6-5 and J is TRBJ2-5; 10 nucleotides match TRBD1. V trimming: 8 bases; J trimming: 4 bases; junction bases outside the gene matches: 10. Germline V lookup: CDR1 MNHEY, CDR2 SVGAGI. This CDR3 has 15 amino acids. The CDR3 protein is CASYWTGGSRETQYF. CDR3 nucleotide sequence: TGTGCCAGCTACTGGACAGGGGGGTCGAGAGAGACCCAGTACTTC.

The sample holds one count of this clone. The chain carries TRBV6-8 and TRBJ2-7; 12 bases agree with TRBD2. The trim removed 0 bases at V and 0 bases at J, leaving 3 bases unmatched. Germline assignment: CDR1 MNHGY and CDR2 SAAAGT. The CDR3 totals 17 residues. The CDR3 loop reads CASSYSTSGGVSYEQYF. In DNA form, the CDR3 reads TGTGCCAGCAGTTACTCGACTAGCGGGGGCGTCTCCTACGAGCAGTACTTC.

DNA of the CDR3: TGTGCCAGCAGCTTAAGAAGGAGAACTGAAGCTTTCTTT. Amino acids: CASSLRRRTEAFF. The chain has TRBV11-3 and TRBJ1-1; no clear D gene. The CDR3 runs to 13 residues. Germline values: CDR1 SGHNT, CDR2 YENEEA. With 2 bases removed from V and 5 bases from J, the gap between germline ends came to 9 bases.

This chain links TRBV6-4 with TRBJ2-3, with a tentative D call TRBD2 (5 bases). V gave up 0 bases and J gave up 6 bases, with 13 bases separating them. The V gene's germline CDR1 is MRHNA and CDR2 SNTAGT. The CDR3 consists of 15 residues. In nucleotides, the CDR3 is TGTGCCAGCAGTGACTCGCCGGACTCCTTGGATACGCAGTATTTT. Protein: CASSDSPDSLDTQYF.

The rearrangement uses TRBV30 and TRBJ2-5; maybe TRBD2 (5 bases). The CDR3 contains 13 residues. Between the trimmed V and J ends, which lost 4 bases and 5 bases, there was a span of 14 bases. The germline V gene has CDR1 GTSNPN and CDR2 SVGIG (reference sequence). The CDR3 protein is CAWNREKWETQYF. The CDR3 bases are TGTGCCTGGAATCGGGAAAAGTGGGAGACCCAGTACTTC.

V and J are TRBV3-1 (or the pseudogene TRBV3-2) and TRBJ2-5, with D possibly TRBD2 on 6 matching bases. V was shortened by 2 bases and J by 5 bases, with 18 bases between the two germline ends. Germline V gene sequence: CDR1 LGHDT, CDR2 YNNKEL (reference sequence). The CDR3 has 16 amino acids. The CDR3 protein is CASSQNVGEVRETQYF. The CDR3 nucleotides are TGTGCCAGCAGCCAAAATGTGGGGGAGGTGCGGGAGACCCAGTACTTC.

The J gene is TRBJ2-3, the V gene TRBV10-3, with TRBD1 identical over 8 bases. The length of the CDR3 is 14 residues. Trimming took 3 bases from V and 8 from J; bases not matched to a gene: 7. Germline V gene data show CDR1 as ENHRY and CDR2 as SYGVKD. The CDR3 bases are TGTGCCATCAGTGATCCTAGGACAGGGATTACGCAGTATTTT. The encoded protein is CAISDPRTGITQYF.

V usage is TRBV27 and J usage is TRBJ1-2; D might be TRBD1 (6 bases). V lost 6 bases and J 6 bases, leaving 14 bases between the germline ends. The CDR3 is 13 amino acids. Germline V CDR1 and CDR2: MNHEY, SMNVEV (reference sequence). The CDR3 sequence is CASSPTGSDGYTF. The CDR3, as DNA: TGTGCCAGCAGCCCCACAGGGAGCGATGGCTACACCTTC.

The V gene is TRBV30, the J gene TRBJ2-7; possible D gene TRBD2, 5 bases. The CDR3 has 16 residues. Germline V gene sequence: CDR1 GTSNPN, CDR2 SVGIG (reference sequence). The V end lost 0 bases, the J end lost 3 bases, and 18 bases lay between the germline ends. CDR3 region: CAWSVLKRVLGYEQYF. The DNA for the CDR3 is TGTGCCTGGAGTGTACTTAAGAGGGTTCTTGGCTACGAGCAGTACTTC.

A single count supports this clone. The J gene is TRBJ1-1, the V gene TRBV19; 7 positions agree with TRBD1. The CDR3 consists of 14 residues. Trimming at V came to 6 bases and at J to 4 bases, leaving 8 bases not matched to a gene. Germline CDR1 is LNHDA and CDR2 is SQIVND (reference sequence). The CDR3, as DNA: TGTGCCAGTAGCTGGACAGGATCGATCACTGAAGCTTTCTTT. Translation gives CASSWTGSITEAFF.

This clone has just a few counts. The rearrangement links TRBV29-1 to TRBJ1-2; TRBD1 matches 11 bases. CDR3 length: 17 amino acids. Germline V gene data show CDR1 as SQVTM and CDR2 as ANQGSEA. Unmatched junction bases numbered 15, after V lost 7 bases and J lost 2 bases. This CDR3 reads CSAPAGTGGLPNYGYTF. Written as DNA, the CDR3 is TGCAGCGCCCCCGCCGGGACAGGGGGACTTCCAAACTATGGCTACACCTTC.

The gene calls are TRBV13 and TRBJ1-2, with TRBD1 matching 7 bases. V gave up 4 bases and J gave up 6 bases; unmatched junction bases: 8. CDR3 length: 14 residues. CDR1 is PRHDT and CDR2 is FYEKMQ in the germline V gene (reference sequence). As DNA, the CDR3 is TGTGCCAGCAGCTCCCGGACAGGAAAGAATGGCTACACCTTC. Residues: CASSSRTGKNGYTF.

The chain uses TRBV27 and TRBJ2-7; TRBD2 matches 8 bases. Trimming took 2 bases from V and 4 from J; bases not matched to a gene: 13. CDR1 and CDR2 (germline): MNHEY, SMNVEV (reference sequence). The CDR3 extends over 17 amino acids. CDR3 region: CASSLLARGGRQYEQYF. The CDR3, as DNA: TGTGCCAGCAGTTTACTCGCCCGGGGGGGGCGACAATACGAGCAGTACTTC.

This clone came up a few times. The gene calls are TRBV5-4 and TRBJ2-4, with TRBD2 as a possible D gene (6 bases). The germline V gene encodes CDR1 SGHNT and CDR2 YYREEE (reference sequence). There are 15 residues in the CDR3. V was clipped by 0 bases and J by 5 bases, with 12 bases between them. The CDR3 loop reads CASSLGRGSENIQYF. In DNA, the CDR3 is TGTGCCAGCAGCTTGGGACGGGGGTCGGAAAACATTCAGTACTTC. Filled out from reference TRBV5-4 and TRBJ2-4, the complete variable domain reads ETGVTQSPTHLIKTRGQQVTLRCSSQSGHNTVSWYQQALGQGPQFIFQYYREEENGRGNFPPRFSGLQFPNYSSELNVNALELDDSALYLCASSLGRGSENIQYFGAGTRLSVL.

The chain has TRBV5-4 and TRBJ2-5, with 8 bases identical to TRBD2. The CDR3 length is 15 residues. V was clipped by 0 bases and J by 2 bases; unmatched bases: 3. In germline, CDR1 is SGHNT, CDR2 YYREEE (reference sequence). In DNA, the CDR3 is TGTGCCAGCAGCTTGGCCGGGGGGGGACAAGAGACCCAGTACTTC. Amino acids: CASSLAGGGQETQYF.